These 15 T cell receptor beta chains were sequenced from one sample in a study of T-cell reconstitution after alpha-beta-depleted transplantation in children. Using unique molecular identifiers, the investigators prepared the TCRbeta library. MiXCR, run by TCRdb on the PCR reads, gives a single entry per CDR3 protein. This sample has about 610,000 distinct CDR3 sequences, with 10% found just once. Specimen: PBMCs from the stem cell graft donor, collected from the stem cell graft. Every receptor here comes from a human donor who donated a stem cell graft to a child with acute myeloid leukemia.

In this sample, this clonotype turned up many times. The chain combines TRBV7-8 with TRBJ2-5; possibly TRBD2 for D (6 bases). CDR1 SGHVS and CDR2 FQNEAQ come from the germline V gene. This CDR3 comprises 16 residues. With 2 bases removed from V and 1 base from J, the gap between germline ends came to 14 bases. For the CDR3, the DNA is TGTGCCAGCAGCTTAAGACCGGGACTCCTCCAAGAGACCCAGTACTTC. Translating gives CASSLRPGLLQETQYF.

There are many counts of this clonotype. The chain recombines TRBV28 with TRBJ2-7, with 7 bases aligning to TRBD1. Germline CDR1 MDHEN, CDR2 SYDVKM. Germline trimming cut 4 bases from V and 4 bases from J; bases unmatched to any gene: 10. The CDR3 is made up of 15 amino acids. In DNA form, the CDR3 reads TGTGCCAGCAGTTCACAAATACGACAGGGATACGAGCAGTACTTC. It translates to CASSSQIRQGYEQYF.

This chain links TRBV12-3 or TRBV12-4 with TRBJ2-1, with 8 bases matching TRBD2. The CDR3 runs 15 residues. V lost 5 bases, J lost 8 bases, and 11 bases stayed unmatched. The CDR3: CASSPSSGGGDEQFF. Written as DNA, the CDR3 is TGTGCCAGCAGTCCCTCATCGGGAGGGGGTGATGAGCAGTTCTTC.

This clonotype was found many times. The rearrangement uses TRBV29-1 and TRBJ2-4; tentative D call: TRBD2 (6 bases). CDR1 and CDR2 from the germline V gene are SQVTM and ANQGSEA. This CDR3 has 14 amino acids. With 4 bases removed from V and 1 base from J, the gap between germline ends came to 11 bases. CDR3 residues: CSVGTGAAKNIQYF. The CDR3 nucleotides are TGCAGCGTTGGGACGGGAGCTGCCAAAAACATTCAGTACTTC. The full variable domain, completed using reference TRBV29-1 and TRBJ2-4, is SAVISQKPSRDICQRGTSLTIQCQVDSQVTMMFWYRQQPGQSLTLIATANQGSEATYESGFVIDKFPISRPNLTFSTLTVSNMSPEDSSIYLCSVGTGAAKNIQYFGAGTRLSVL.

This clonotype has at least ten counts. The V call is TRBV5-1, the J call TRBJ2-1, with 8 bases that match TRBD2. There are 15 residues in the CDR3. J was trimmed by 5 bases and V by 3 bases; bases with no gene match: 7. Germline V gives CDR1 SGHRS, CDR2 YFSETQ. CDR3 sequence (DNA): TGCGCCAGCAGCTCCGGGACTAGAGGGGACAATGAGCAGTTCTTC. This encodes CASSSGTRGDNEQFF. The whole variable domain, remainder taken from reference TRBV5-1 and TRBJ2-1, is KAGVTQTPRYLIKTRGQQVTLSCSPISGHRSVSWYQQTPGQGLQFLFEYFSETQRNKGNFPGRFSGRQFSNSRSEMNVSTLELGDSALYLCASSSGTRGDNEQFFGPGTRLTVL.

This chain uses TRBV7-9 with TRBJ2-7, with 11 bases identical to TRBD1. CDR1 is SEHNR and CDR2 is FQNEAQ in the germline V gene (reference sequence). The CDR3 totals 15 residues. V lost 5 bases to trimming and J lost 9 bases; unmatched junction nucleotides: 12. The CDR3 here is CASSPGQGANVGQYF. The CDR3 DNA is TGTGCCAGCAGCCCAGGACAGGGGGCAAACGTGGGGCAGTACTTC.

This clonotype has at least ten counts. This sequence joins TRBV5-6 and TRBJ2-3; D remains ambiguous. This CDR3 contains 14 residues. Trimming shortened V by 2 bases and J by 6 bases, and 13 bases separated the two germline ends. The germline V gene has CDR1 SGHDT and CDR2 YYEEEE. The CDR3 sequence: CASSLLRARDTQYF. CDR3 DNA: TGTGCCAGCAGCTTATTAAGGGCGCGGGATACGCAGTATTTT.

In this sample, this clonotype turned up many times. V usage is TRBV20-1 and J usage is TRBJ2-7, with D perhaps TRBD1 (6 bases). There are 16 residues in the CDR3. Germline CDR1 and CDR2: DFQATT and SNEGSKA (reference sequence). The V and J ends lost 6 bases and 2 bases respectively, with 23 bases between them. CDR3 in amino acids: CSAKQSPRTVTYEQYF. In DNA form, the CDR3 reads TGCAGTGCGAAACAATCCCCTCGGACAGTCACCTACGAGCAGTACTTC.

Regarding this clonotype: Here the CDR3 omits its conserved ending phenylalanine or tryptophan, so a read error is the likely source. The chain employs TRBV7-9 and TRBJ2-7, with D uncertain. CDR1 and CDR2 (germline): SEHNR, FQNEAQ (reference sequence). V lost 4 bases to trimming and J lost 0 bases, with 10 bases between them. The length of the CDR3 is 14 residues. In DNA form, the CDR3 reads TGTGCCAGCAGCTCTCAGGTTCGCTCCTACGAGCAGTACCTC. This sequence encodes CASSSQVRSYEQYL.

In this sample, this clonotype turned up a few times. V gene TRBV12-3 or TRBV12-4 combines with J gene TRBJ1-3, with D unresolved. Trimming took 4 bases from V and 0 from J, leaving 10 bases between them. This CDR3 is 15 amino acids long. The CDR3 spells CASSSPMISGNTIYF. The CDR3 DNA reads TGTGCCAGCAGTTCACCTATGATCTCTGGAAACACCATATATTTT.

The chain employs TRBV29-1 and TRBJ2-7; a weak D match, TRBD2 (5 bases). This CDR3 is built from 13 residues. The V end lost 0 bases, the J end lost 4 bases, and 10 bases lay between the germline ends. In germline, CDR1 is SQVTM, CDR2 ANQGSEA. The CDR3, as DNA: TGCAGCGTTGAAGACGACGGGGAGTACGAGCAGTACTTC. Amino acid sequence: CSVEDDGEYEQYF.

In the case of this clonotype: Because it lacks the conserved phenylalanine or tryptophan at the end, this CDR3 is likely a read error. This chain joins TRBV20-1 and TRBJ2-1; no reliable D call. The CDR3 spans 15 residues. Trimming took 0 bases from V and 0 from J, leaving 9 bases between them. Germline V gene lookup returns CDR1 DFQATT and CDR2 SNEGSKA (reference sequence). In DNA, the CDR3 is TGCAGTGCTAGAGATTTGCGGCTCTCCTACAATGAGCAGTTCTTG. It is translated as CSARDLRLSYNEQFL.

In this sample, this clonotype turned up many times. A junction end diverges from the germline sequence, so it may reflect a read error. This rearrangement joins TRBV12-3 or TRBV12-4 to TRBJ1-5, with a weak D call TRBD1 (5 bases). CDR3 size: 14 residues. CDR3 coding DNA: TGCGCCAGCAGCCTAGGACAAAACAATCAGCCCCAGCATTTT. Residues: CASSLGQNNQPQHF.

The table lists this clonotype with many counts. This chain connects TRBV2 to TRBJ2-3; weak D call: TRBD2 (5 bases). CDR1 is SNHLY and CDR2 is FYNNEI in the germline V gene. CDR3 length: 15 residues. V was cut by 6 bases and J by 2 bases, with 15 bases left in between. The CDR3 is CASRSREINTDTQYF. CDR3 nucleotide sequence: TGTGCCAGCAGGTCCCGGGAAATAAACACAGATACGCAGTATTTT. The full variable domain, in which reference TRBV2 and TRBJ2-3 provide the parts outside the CDR3, is EPEVTQTPSHQVTQMGQEVILRCVPISNHLYFYWYRQILGQKVEFLVSFYNNEISEKSEIFDDQFSVERPDGSNFTLKIRSTKLEDSAMYFCASRSREINTDTQYFGPGTRLTVL.

The CDR3 reads CASGKNNSPLHF. The CDR3 DNA reads TGTGCCAGCGGAAAAAATAATTCACCCCTCCACTTT. The V gene is TRBV27, the J gene TRBJ1-6; D is undetermined. V was trimmed by 8 bases and J by 5 bases, leaving 7 bases between them. Germline-derived CDR1 and CDR2 are MNHEY and SMNVEV (reference sequence). CDR3 length: 12 amino acids.